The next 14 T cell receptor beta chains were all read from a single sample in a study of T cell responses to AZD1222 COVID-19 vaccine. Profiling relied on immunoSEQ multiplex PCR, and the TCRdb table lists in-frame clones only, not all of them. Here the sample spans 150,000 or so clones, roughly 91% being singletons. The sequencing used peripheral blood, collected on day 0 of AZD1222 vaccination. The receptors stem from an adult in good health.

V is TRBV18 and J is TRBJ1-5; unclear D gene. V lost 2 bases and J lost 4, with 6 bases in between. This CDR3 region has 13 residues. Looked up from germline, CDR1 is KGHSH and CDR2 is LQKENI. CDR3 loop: CASSPELNQPQHF. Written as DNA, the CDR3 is TGTGCCAGCTCACCAGAGTTGAATCAGCCCCAGCATTTT.

The CDR3 reads CASSLGGQINTEAFF. The CDR3 nucleotides are TGTGCCAGCAGCTTAGGGGGACAGATTAACACTGAAGCTTTCTTT. V gene TRBV11-2 combines with J gene TRBJ1-1; TRBD1 aligns across 7 bases. V shed 1 base, J shed 2 bases, and the junction held 4 bases outside the gene matches. CDR3 length: 15 amino acids. Germline V gives CDR1 SGHAT, CDR2 FQNNGV.

CDR3 nucleotides: TGTGCCAGCAGCTTCATGGACAGGGCCGGCGCAGATACGCAGTATTTT. Amino acid sequence: CASSFMDRAGADTQYF. V gene TRBV5-4 combines with J gene TRBJ2-3, with 8 bases that match TRBD1. Germline loops: CDR1 SGHNT, CDR2 YYREEE (reference sequence). Trimming cost V 2 bases and J 4 bases; bases outside gene matches: 9. CDR3 length equals 16 residues.

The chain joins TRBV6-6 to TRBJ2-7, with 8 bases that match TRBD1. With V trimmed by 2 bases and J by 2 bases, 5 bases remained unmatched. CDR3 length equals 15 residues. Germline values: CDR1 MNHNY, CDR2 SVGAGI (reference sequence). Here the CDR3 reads CASSYDRGRTYEQYF. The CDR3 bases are TGTGCCAGCAGTTACGACAGGGGACGAACCTACGAGCAGTACTTC.

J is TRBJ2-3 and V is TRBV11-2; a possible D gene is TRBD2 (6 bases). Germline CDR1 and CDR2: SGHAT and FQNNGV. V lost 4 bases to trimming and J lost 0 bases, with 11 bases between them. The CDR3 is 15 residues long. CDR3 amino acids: CASSSLRGSTDTQYF. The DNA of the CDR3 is TGTGCCAGCAGCTCCCTCCGGGGGAGCACAGATACGCAGTATTTT.

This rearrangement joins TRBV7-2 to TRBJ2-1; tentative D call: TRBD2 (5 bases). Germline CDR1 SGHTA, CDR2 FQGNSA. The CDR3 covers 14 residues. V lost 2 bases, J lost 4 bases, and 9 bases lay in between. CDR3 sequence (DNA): TGTGCCAGCAGCTTACTGGGAGTATACAATGAGCAGTTCTTC. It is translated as CASSLLGVYNEQFF.

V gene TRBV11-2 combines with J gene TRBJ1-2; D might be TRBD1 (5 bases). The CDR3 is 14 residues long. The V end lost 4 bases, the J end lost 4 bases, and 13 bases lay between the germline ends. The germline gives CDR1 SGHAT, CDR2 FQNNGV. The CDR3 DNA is TGTGCCAGCAGCTCCGGGAGGGGTGGCTATGGCTACACCTTC. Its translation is CASSSGRGGYGYTF.

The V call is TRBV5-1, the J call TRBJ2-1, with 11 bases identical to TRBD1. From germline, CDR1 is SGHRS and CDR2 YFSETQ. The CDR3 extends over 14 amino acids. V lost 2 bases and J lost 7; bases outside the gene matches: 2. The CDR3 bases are TGCGCCAGCAGCTTAGGGACAGGGGGGAATGAGCAGTTCTTC. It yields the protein CASSLGTGGNEQFF.

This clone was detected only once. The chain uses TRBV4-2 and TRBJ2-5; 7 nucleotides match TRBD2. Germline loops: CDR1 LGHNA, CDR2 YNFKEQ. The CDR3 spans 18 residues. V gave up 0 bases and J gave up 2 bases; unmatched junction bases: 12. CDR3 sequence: CASSQDKTGRRVQETQYF. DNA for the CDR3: TGTGCCAGCAGCCAAGATAAGACCGGGAGGAGGGTTCAAGAGACCCAGTACTTC.

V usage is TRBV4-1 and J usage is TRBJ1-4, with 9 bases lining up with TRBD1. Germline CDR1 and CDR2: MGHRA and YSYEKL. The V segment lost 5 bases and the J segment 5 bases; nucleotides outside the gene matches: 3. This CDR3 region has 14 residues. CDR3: CASSYGTGNEKLFF. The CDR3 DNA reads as TGCGCCAGCAGCTATGGGACAGGGAATGAAAAACTGTTTTTT.

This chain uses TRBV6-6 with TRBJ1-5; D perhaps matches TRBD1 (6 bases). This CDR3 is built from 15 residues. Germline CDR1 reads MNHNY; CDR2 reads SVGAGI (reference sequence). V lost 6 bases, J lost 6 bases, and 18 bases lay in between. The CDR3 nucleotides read TGTGCCAGCAGACCTGGACAGTGGAGGGGTCAGCCCCAGCATTTT. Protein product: CASRPGQWRGQPQHF.

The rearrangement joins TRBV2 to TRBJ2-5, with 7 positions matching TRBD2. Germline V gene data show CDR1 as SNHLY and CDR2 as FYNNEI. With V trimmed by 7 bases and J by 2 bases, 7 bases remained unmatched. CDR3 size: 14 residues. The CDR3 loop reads CASTARELQETQYF. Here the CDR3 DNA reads TGTGCCAGCACGGCGCGGGAGTTACAAGAGACCCAGTACTTC.

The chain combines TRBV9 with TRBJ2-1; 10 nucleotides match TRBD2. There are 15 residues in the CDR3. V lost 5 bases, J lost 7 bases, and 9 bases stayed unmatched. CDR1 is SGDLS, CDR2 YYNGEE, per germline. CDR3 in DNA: TGTGCCAGCAGTCTCGGGACTAGCGTGTTGAATGAGCAGTTCTTC. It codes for CASSLGTSVLNEQFF.

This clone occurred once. The CDR3 DNA is TGTGCCAGCAGTGATGGGGGGTTGGCTGAAGCTTTCTTT. It translates to CASSDGGLAEAFF. The chain combines TRBV2 with TRBJ1-1; D may be TRBD1 (5 bases). Per the germline V gene, CDR1 is SNHLY and CDR2 is FYNNEI. This CDR3 has 13 amino acids. With 3 bases removed from V and 6 bases from J, the gap between germline ends came to 11 bases.